This TCR beta chain emerged from a study of beta chain features in type 1 diabetes. The wider study: All of the samples together had 107,917,701 sorted cells examined. Study observations and caveats: In patients and controls equally, PCR might favor templates that are shorter. In every one of the four CD4+ subsets, TCRB CDR3s were moderately but significantly shorter in Type 1 diabetes patients. Type 1 diabetes patients had VDJ junctions that carried fewer insertions and more deletions.

A single heparinised draw of approximately 0.12 L on average was taken per donor. This CDR3 has 18 amino acids. Per the germline V gene, CDR1 is SGDLS and CDR2 is YYNGEE. Trimming took 0 bases from V and 0 from J; bases not matched to a gene: 4. Every bit of the isolated RNA underwent reverse transcription, so sequencing read expressed TCRB transcripts. The assay was immunoSEQ multiplex PCR, and TCRdb's table has in-frame clones only and misses some. The sample holds 250,000 or so clones; approximately 14% are singletons and the top ten take 0.019%. This clone was detected a few times. The antigen remains undetermined.

The V and J genes are TRBV9 and TRBJ2-6, with 9 bases aligning to TRBD1. This sequence was found in a man in his thirties or forties with type 1 diabetes. Sequences were obtained from naive CD4+ T cells from blood. CDR3 sequence (DNA): TGTGCCAGCAGCGTAGGGGGACAGGGTGACTCTGGGGCCAACGTCCTGACTTTC. Translated: CASSVGGQGDSGANVLTF. The variable domain in full, completed from reference TRBV9 and TRBJ2-6, reads DSGVTQTPKHLITATGQRVTLRCSPRSGDLSVYWYQQSLDQGLQFLIQYYNGEERAKGNILERFSAQQFPDLHSELNLSSLELGDSALYFCASSVGGQGDSGANVLTFGAGSRLTVL.